The rows below give T cell receptor beta chains drawn from one sample of a study of T-cell memory formation after mild COVID-19. One entry per CDR3 protein results from TCRdb running MiXCR on the 5' RACE reads. The repertoire holds roughly 600,000 distinct CDR3 sequences, with more than 15% as singletons. The sequenced sample consisted of PBMCs or a T cell subset sorted from them (not recorded which). The origin of the receptors is an adult woman who had mild COVID-19 (a few samples of this study predate the infection). Cell type and time point are not known. The CDR3 runs from the conserved cysteine through the conserved F or W. Fields, in order: D gene, clone size, V gene, J gene, CDR3 protein, CDR3 DNA. D genes are given only for firm matches. Clone size is given for some rows only: seen once, a few or many times, or a class if the clone is expanded.

d_call: NA
clone_size: few
v_call: TRBV12-3/TRBV12-4
j_call: TRBJ1-2
cdr3_aa: CASSLGGWYYGYTF
cdr3_nt: TGTGCCAGCAGTTTAGGGGGATGGTACTATGGCTACACCTTC

d_call: NA
clone_size: many
v_call: TRBV27
j_call: TRBJ2-7
cdr3_aa: CASSPDGSYEQYF
cdr3_nt: TGTGCCAGCAGTCCTGACGGCTCCTACGAGCAGTACTTC

d_call: NA
clone_size: NA
v_call: TRBV19
j_call: TRBJ2-7
cdr3_aa: CASSVVTGTYEQYF
cdr3_nt: TGTGCCAGTAGTGTGGTGACAGGAACTTACGAGCAGTACTTC

d_call: TRBD2
clone_size: NA
v_call: TRBV7-2
j_call: TRBJ2-3
cdr3_aa: CASSLVLLAGVSTDTQYF
cdr3_nt: TGTGCCAGCAGCTTAGTCTTGCTAGCGGGGGTTAGCACAGATACGCAGTATTTT

d_call: TRBD2
clone_size: few
v_call: TRBV6-2/TRBV6-3
j_call: TRBJ2-1
cdr3_aa: CASSYQLSLAGAEQFF
cdr3_nt: TGTGCCAGCAGTTACCAGTTGTCACTAGCGGGAGCTGAGCAGTTCTTC

d_call: TRBD1
clone_size: NA
v_call: TRBV5-1
j_call: TRBJ1-1
cdr3_aa: CASSTSPPGTGGGRTEAFF
cdr3_nt: TGCGCCAGCAGCACAAGTCCCCCCGGGACAGGGGGCGGGAGGACTGAAGCTTTCTTT

d_call: NA
clone_size: NA
v_call: TRBV6-1
j_call: TRBJ2-7
cdr3_aa: CASSGFEPGRTYEQYF
cdr3_nt: TGTGCCAGCAGTGGTTTCGAACCGGGACGGACATACGAGCAGTACTTC

d_call: NA
clone_size: few
v_call: TRBV20-1
j_call: TRBJ1-5
cdr3_aa: CSARAGSRRNQPQHF
cdr3_nt: TGCAGTGCTAGAGCAGGTTCTAGGCGCAATCAGCCCCAGCATTTT

d_call: TRBD1
clone_size: NA
v_call: TRBV5-1
j_call: TRBJ2-1
cdr3_aa: CASSFRGQDEQFF
cdr3_nt: TGCGCCAGCAGCTTCAGGGGGCAGGATGAGCAGTTCTTC

d_call: TRBD2
clone_size: NA
v_call: TRBV9
j_call: TRBJ2-1
cdr3_aa: CASSVGAGGLNEQFF
cdr3_nt: TGTGCCAGCAGCGTAGGTGCGGGGGGACTCAATGAGCAGTTCTTC

d_call: TRBD2
clone_size: NA
v_call: TRBV4-1
j_call: TRBJ2-1
cdr3_aa: CASSRTEGLAAGKSSYNEQFF
cdr3_nt: TGCGCCAGCAGCCGCACGGAGGGACTAGCCGCCGGTAAAAGCTCCTACAATGAGCAGTTCTTC

d_call: TRBD1
clone_size: few
v_call: TRBV5-6
j_call: TRBJ2-5
cdr3_aa: CASSPPGQVGGTQYF
cdr3_nt: TGTGCCAGCAGCCCACCGGGACAGGTCGGAGGGACCCAGTACTTC

d_call: TRBD1
clone_size: many
v_call: TRBV5-1
j_call: TRBJ1-1
cdr3_aa: CASSLEPQGARATEAFF
cdr3_nt: TGCGCCAGCAGCTTGGAACCACAGGGGGCGCGGGCCACTGAAGCTTTCTTT

d_call: NA
clone_size: NA
v_call: TRBV29-1
j_call: TRBJ2-2
cdr3_aa: CSVSQNTGELFF
cdr3_nt: TGCAGCGTTTCACAGAACACCGGGGAGCTGTTTTTT

d_call: NA
clone_size: NA
v_call: TRBV27
j_call: TRBJ2-1
cdr3_aa: CASSANRGTSLLEQFF
cdr3_nt: TGTGCCAGCAGTGCCAACAGGGGGACTAGCCTCCTCGAGCAGTTCTTC

d_call: TRBD2
clone_size: NA
v_call: TRBV13
j_call: TRBJ2-2
cdr3_aa: CASSRSGRKRDGELFF
cdr3_nt: TGTGCCAGCAGCCGGAGCGGGAGAAAACGGGACGGGGAGCTGTTTTTT

d_call: NA
clone_size: few
v_call: TRBV30
j_call: TRBJ2-3
cdr3_aa: CAWRWPLGGGSTDTQYF
cdr3_nt: TGTGCCTGGAGGTGGCCCTTGGGGGGCGGTAGTACAGATACGCAGTATTTT

d_call: TRBD2
clone_size: few
v_call: TRBV7-9
j_call: TRBJ2-7
cdr3_aa: CASSLALVLAGGRTYEQYF
cdr3_nt: TGTGCCAGCAGCTTAGCACTCGTCTTGGCTGGCGGGAGGACGTACGAGCAGTACTTC

d_call: NA
clone_size: few
v_call: TRBV2
j_call: TRBJ1-2
cdr3_aa: CARSSGYGYTF
cdr3_nt: TGTGCCAGGTCCAGTGGCTATGGCTACACCTTC

d_call: NA
clone_size: few
v_call: TRBV5-4
j_call: TRBJ2-2
cdr3_aa: CASSLAGASTGELFF
cdr3_nt: TGTGCCAGCAGCTTGGCAGGGGCGAGCACCGGGGAGCTGTTTTTT

d_call: TRBD1
clone_size: NA
v_call: TRBV7-2
j_call: TRBJ2-5
cdr3_aa: CASSRSTGEWETQYF
cdr3_nt: TGTGCCAGCAGCCGAAGTACAGGGGAATGGGAGACCCAGTACTTC